This T cell receptor (beta chain) was profiled in a study of OX40 agonist ivuxolimab in advanced cancers. On the study more broadly: The group had a mean age of around 60 years, ranged from roughly 20 to 79, and was 75% to 85% male. Partial responses were achieved by three patients, of whom one had hepatocellular carcinoma and two had cutaneous melanoma. Study outcomes and limitations: The antigens recognized by the expanded peripheral T cells, that is their antigen specificity, were not determined. Relative to CD4+, CD8+ T cells held more expanded clones on average.

Generated by immunoSEQ multiplex PCR, the TCRdb table keeps only in-frame clones and is missing some. The table has fewer than 140,000 clones, approximately 90% seen once. Germline V lookup: CDR1 SGHDN, CDR2 FVKESK. This CDR3 has 13 residues. V was pared by 6 bases and J by 4 bases, with 12 bases between. On this clone itself: Its antigen is undetermined.

V is TRBV14 and J is TRBJ1-1; D unresolved. The source of this sequence is an adult with an advanced solid tumor such as melanoma, head and neck, liver or kidney cancer. Source: CD4+ or CD8+ T cells sorted from blood, taken in a trial of the OX40 agonist ivuxolimab. CDR3 residues: CASRTTAGTEAFF. Written as DNA, the CDR3 is TGTGCCAGCAGAACGACCGCGGGCACTGAAGCTTTCTTT. Filled out from reference TRBV14 and TRBJ1-1, the complete variable domain reads EAGVTQFPSHSVIEKGQTVTLRCDPISGHDNLYWYRRVMGKEIKFLLHFVKESKQDESGMPNNRFLAERTGGTYSTLKVQPAELEDSGVYFCASRTTAGTEAFFGQGTRLTVV.